This T cell receptor (beta chain) originates from a study of CD8 T cells in ankylosing spondylitis. Germline-derived CDR1 and CDR2 are MGHDK and SYGVNS. The CDR3 has 14 amino acids. The ends lost 2 bases at V and 6 bases at J; junction bases unmatched: 3. Comment on this clonotype: Its specificity is not known.

Study results and caveats: There was reportedly significant enrichment of clones that were disease-linked in matched ankylosing spondylitis synovial fluid.

Construction of TCR beta libraries was performed using quantitative 5'-RACE with molecular barcodes. Each CDR3 protein gets one entry after TCRdb re-called the 5' RACE reads with MiXCR. The table includes under 200,000 distinct CDR3 sequences, 10% to 15% detected once. This receptor was taken from a female donor with ankylosing spondylitis or in good health (not recorded which). Sequences were obtained from blood, either unsorted or a sorted T cell fraction (not recorded which). J is TRBJ2-1 and V is TRBV25-1; 8 bases line up with TRBD2. DNA of the CDR3: TGTGCCAGCAGTGAAGCTAGCGGGTCCAATGAGCAGTTCTTC. Translating gives CASSEASGSNEQFF.